Listed here is a single TCR beta chain. The Seattle site enrolled patients during active infection and followed them longitudinally. Germline V lookup: CDR1 SGHDN, CDR2 FVKESK. The CDR3 is 16 residues long. Unmatched junction bases numbered 7, after V lost 4 bases and J lost 5 bases. The data were taken from a study of blood T cell repertoires in COVID-19. The method was immunoSEQ multiplex PCR; TCRdb's version includes in-frame clones alone and lacks a portion of them. The repertoire includes 150,000 to 180,000 clones, 65% to 90% of them detected once, and around an eighth sits in the top ten. The material sequenced was peripheral blood. This chain connects TRBV14 to TRBJ2-3; 12 bases align to TRBD2. The sequence derives from a woman aged 60 to 75 with COVID-19, enrolled during active disease. Here the CDR3 reads CASSPLASGRGDTQYF. The CDR3 nucleotides are TGTGCCAGCAGCCCCCTGGCTAGCGGGAGGGGAGATACGCAGTATTTT.